The clone carrying this TCR beta chain occurred once. In the source study's methods: Scientists estimated how many nucleated cells there were by amplifying reference gene primers. Produced via immunoSEQ multiplex PCR; TCRdb's table is partial and in-frame only. V, J and clone size reflect that table, while D and trimming were determined from the DNA. The table shows under 500,000 clones, with around 90% occurring only once. CDR1 is MNHEY, CDR2 SMNVEV, per germline (reference sequence). This CDR3 region has 16 residues. V dropped 5 bases and J dropped 7; count of bases not matched to a gene: 9. The sample comes from a study of blood T cell repertoires in COVID-19.

The chain joins TRBV27 to TRBJ2-5, with TRBD2 matching over 14 bases. Sequencing was performed on PBMCs or T cells enriched from blood (not recorded which). This receptor was obtained from a woman between 18 and 29 years old with acute COVID-19. CDR3 sequence reads: CASSQGLAGGRGTQYF. The CDR3 bases are TGTGCCAGCAGTCAAGGACTAGCGGGGGGCCGTGGGACCCAGTACTTC.